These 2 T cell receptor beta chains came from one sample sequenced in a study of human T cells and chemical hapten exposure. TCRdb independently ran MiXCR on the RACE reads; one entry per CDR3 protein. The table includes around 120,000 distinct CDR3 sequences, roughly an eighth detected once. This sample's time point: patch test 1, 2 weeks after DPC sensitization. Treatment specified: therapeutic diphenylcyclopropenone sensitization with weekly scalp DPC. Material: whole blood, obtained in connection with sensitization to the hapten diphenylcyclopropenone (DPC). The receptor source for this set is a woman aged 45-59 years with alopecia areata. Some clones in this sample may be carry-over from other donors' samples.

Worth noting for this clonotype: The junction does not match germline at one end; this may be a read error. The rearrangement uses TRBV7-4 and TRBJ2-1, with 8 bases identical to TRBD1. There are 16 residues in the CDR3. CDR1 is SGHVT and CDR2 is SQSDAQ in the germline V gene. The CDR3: CVSRGTGTGLHNEQFF. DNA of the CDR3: TGTGTCAGCAGGGGGACCGGGACAGGCCTCCACAATGAGCAGTTCTTC.

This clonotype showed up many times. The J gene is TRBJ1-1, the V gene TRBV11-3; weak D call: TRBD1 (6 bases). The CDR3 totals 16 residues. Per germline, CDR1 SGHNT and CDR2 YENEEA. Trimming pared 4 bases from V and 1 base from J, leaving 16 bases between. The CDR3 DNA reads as TGTGCCAGCAGCTCCACTGGGAGGGGGAGGAACACTGAAGCTTTCTTT. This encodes CASSSTGRGRNTEAFF.